This T cell receptor beta chain was sequenced for a study of PD-1 blockade in classical Hodgkin lymphoma. V shed 6 bases and J 3 bases; nucleotides not matched to a gene: 12. This CDR3 is built from 17 residues. Germline CDR1 is SEHNR and CDR2 is FQNEAQ (reference sequence). The time point here: cycle 4 day 1 (C4D1), after less than 7 weeks of nivolumab. Relapse after autologous stem cell transplantation occurred in every patient, and brentuximab vedotin exposure varied. TCRdb keeps only in-frame clones here, not all; method: immunoSEQ multiplex PCR. This sample has roughly 50,000 clones, with nearly 90% found just once.

The rearrangement joins TRBV7-9 to TRBJ2-1, with 9 bases that match TRBD2. This specimen consisted of peripheral blood mononuclear cells (PBMCs), obtained before the fourth cycle of nivolumab. The TCR originated in a human donor with classical Hodgkin lymphoma. Written as DNA, the CDR3 is TGTGCCAGCAGGCCTATTAACAGACTAGCGGACTACAATGAGCAGTTCTTC. Translation: CASRPINRLADYNEQFF.